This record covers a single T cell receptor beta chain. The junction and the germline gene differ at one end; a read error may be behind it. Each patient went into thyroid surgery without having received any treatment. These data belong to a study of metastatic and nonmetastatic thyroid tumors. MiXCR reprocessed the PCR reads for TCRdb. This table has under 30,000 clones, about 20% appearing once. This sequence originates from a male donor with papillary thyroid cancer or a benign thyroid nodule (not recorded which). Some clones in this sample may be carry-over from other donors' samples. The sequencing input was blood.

CDR3 residues: CASSGTDNTESFF. DNA for the CDR3: TGTGCCAGCAGTGGGACAGACAACACTGAATCTTTCTTT. V is TRBV6-4 and J is TRBJ1-1; perhaps TRBD1 as D (6 bases). The V gene's germline CDR1 is MRHNA and CDR2 SNTAGT. The CDR3 sequence is 13 residues long.